This T cell receptor (beta chain) was recovered during a study of blood T cell repertoires in COVID-19. Study overall: The cDNA or gDNA used as material had been derived from T cells, B-cell-depleted T cells, or PBMCs.

Germline V gives CDR1 LGHNA, CDR2 YNFKEQ. Losses at the gene ends were 4 bases for V and 1 base for J; bases not matched to a gene: 11. This CDR3 has 18 amino acids. Authors' analysis steps: Researchers report that nucleated cell counts were estimated from reference gene primer amplification. TCRdb keeps only in-frame clones here, not all; method: immunoSEQ multiplex PCR. The V and J calls and the clone size are those of that table, but D and trimming were determined from the DNA. The sample contains 260,000 or so clones, approximately 84% of which appear only once. This clonotype was obtained from a human donor in a cohort sampled during active COVID-19. The rearrangement links TRBV4-2 to TRBJ1-4; the match to TRBD1 covers 8 bases. The sample was peripheral blood. CDR3 sequence (DNA): TGTGCCAGCAGCCTCATCAAGACAGGGGCGGGAACTAATGAAAAACTGTTTTTT. Translated, it gives CASSLIKTGAGTNEKLFF.